This section outlines one T cell receptor beta chain sequence together with its context. As yet, its antigen is unknown. The source of the sample is a study of graft-versus-host responses after intestinal transplantation. Study information: Uniformly, recipients were administered anti-thymocyte globulin induction with subsequent tacrolimus and steroids for three to four years.

Notes on the study in general: Early HvG declines after transplant were associated with peak circulating GvH clone levels.

Germline V CDR1 and CDR2: KGHSH, LQKENI. This CDR3 comprises 16 residues. V was cut by 0 bases and J by 0 bases, with 9 bases left in between. The method was immunoSEQ multiplex PCR; TCRdb's version includes in-frame clones alone and lacks a portion of them. The sample includes approximately 89,000 clones, 90% to 95% of them seen just once. This clonotype was obtained from a human donor who received an intestinal transplant. The sample here was unstimulated CD4+ T cells sorted from spleen or lymph node cells, taken before intestinal transplant. The V call is TRBV18, the J call TRBJ2-4, with D tentatively TRBD2 (5 bases). CDR3 in DNA: TGTGCCAGCTCACCACCGGAGGTAGTAGCCAAAAACATTCAGTACTTC. Translated, it gives CASSPPEVVAKNIQYF.